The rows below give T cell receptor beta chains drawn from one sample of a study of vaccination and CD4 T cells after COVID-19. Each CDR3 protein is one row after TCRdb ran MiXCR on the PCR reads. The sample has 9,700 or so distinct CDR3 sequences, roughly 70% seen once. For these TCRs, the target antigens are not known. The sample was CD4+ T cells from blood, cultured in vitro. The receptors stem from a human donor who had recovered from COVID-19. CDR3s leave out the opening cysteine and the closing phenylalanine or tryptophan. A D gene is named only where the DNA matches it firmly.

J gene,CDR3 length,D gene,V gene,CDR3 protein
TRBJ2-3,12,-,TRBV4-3,ASSRELALDTQY
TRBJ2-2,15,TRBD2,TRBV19,ASSISLAGGNTGELF
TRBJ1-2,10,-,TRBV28,ASSPANYGYT
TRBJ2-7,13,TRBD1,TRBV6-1,ASRSRTGESYEQY
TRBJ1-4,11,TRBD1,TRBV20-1,SAFGTGSEKLF
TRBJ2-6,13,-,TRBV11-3,ASSLTLSGANVLT
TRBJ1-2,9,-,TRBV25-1,ASAGIRGYT
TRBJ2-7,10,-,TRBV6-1,ASRAGWGEQY
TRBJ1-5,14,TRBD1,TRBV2,ASRRGTGMSARPQH
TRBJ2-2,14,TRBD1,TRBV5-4,ASSPGTGAGTGELF
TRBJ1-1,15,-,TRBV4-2,ASSQAVSQVLNTEAF
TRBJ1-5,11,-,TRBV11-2,ASSPGANQPQH
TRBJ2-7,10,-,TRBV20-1,SARSTNYEQY
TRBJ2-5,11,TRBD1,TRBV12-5,ACMKGAGETQY
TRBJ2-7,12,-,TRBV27,ASRTQTARYEQY
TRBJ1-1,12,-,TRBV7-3,ASSPGTSGTEAF
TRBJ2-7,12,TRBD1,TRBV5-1,ASSQGRGFYEQY
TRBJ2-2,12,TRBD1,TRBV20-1,SARGQGNTGELF
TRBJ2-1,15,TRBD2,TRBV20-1,SARDRNRDYLYNEQF
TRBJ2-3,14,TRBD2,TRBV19,ASSLISGRGTDTQY
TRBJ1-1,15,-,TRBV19,ASRPSDGGRLRAEAF
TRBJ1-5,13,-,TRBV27,ASSIGSYSNQPQH
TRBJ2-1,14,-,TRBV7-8,ASSGGQGRFENEQF
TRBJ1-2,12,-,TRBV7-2,ASSVPGAGYGYT
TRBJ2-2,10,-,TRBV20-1,SASPQAGELF
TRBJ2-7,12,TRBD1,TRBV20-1,SAPAGTGVDEQY
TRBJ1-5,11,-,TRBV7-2,ASSLEGSKPQH
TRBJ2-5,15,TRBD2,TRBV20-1,SARDAGTSGSKETQY
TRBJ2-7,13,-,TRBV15,ATSRELQGPDEQY
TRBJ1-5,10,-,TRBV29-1,SVGAVNQPQH
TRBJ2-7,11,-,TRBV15,ATSSDRGLEQY
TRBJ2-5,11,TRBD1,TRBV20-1,SARDRVGETQY
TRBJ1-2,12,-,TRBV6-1,ASSEEHRVNGYT
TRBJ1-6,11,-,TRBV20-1,SAQRQDDSPLH
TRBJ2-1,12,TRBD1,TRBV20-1,SAPPLTGQNEQF
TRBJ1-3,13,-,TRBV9,ASSVAMGKGNTIY
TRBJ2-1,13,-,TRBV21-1,ASSKPTGIYNEQF
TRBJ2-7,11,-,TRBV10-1,ASSFESGREQY
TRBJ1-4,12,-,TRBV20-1,SAPRSGADEKLF
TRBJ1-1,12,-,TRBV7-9,ASAAGFEGTEAF